A single sample is the source of the 10 T cell receptor beta chains below, sequenced in a study of cytomegalovirus exposure and HLA in healthy donors. Only in-frame clones appear in the TCRdb table, and some are missing; sequencing was by immunoSEQ multiplex PCR. Of approximately 88,000 clones in the sample, roughly 84% were seen once. Sample: PBMCs. These receptors were obtained from a woman between 18 and 29 years old in good health and CMV-seropositive.

This sequence joins TRBV19 and TRBJ1-5, with TRBD1 matching over 7 bases. Trimming cost V 3 bases and J 4 bases; bases outside gene matches: 3. The CDR3 loop spans 14 amino acids. CDR1 LNHDA and CDR2 SQIVND come from the germline V gene (reference sequence). The CDR3 nucleotides are TGTGCCAGTAGTATGTACAGGGGTAATCAGCCCCAGCATTTT. Translating it yields CASSMYRGNQPQHF.

This clone was seen only once. V and J are TRBV7-9 and TRBJ1-2; 7 nucleotides agree with TRBD1. V dropped 5 bases and J dropped 0; count of bases not matched to a gene: 3. This CDR3 comprises 14 residues. CDR1 is SEHNR and CDR2 is FQNEAQ in the germline V gene (reference sequence). The DNA for the CDR3 is TGTGCCAGCAGCAGGGGACAGCCTAACTATGGCTACACCTTC. This codes for CASSRGQPNYGYTF.

The V call is TRBV13, the J call TRBJ2-5, with D tentatively TRBD2 (6 bases). Trimming removed 5 bases at V and 5 bases at J, with 15 bases between. This CDR3 spans 14 amino acids. In germline, CDR1 is PRHDT, CDR2 FYEKMQ (reference sequence). This chain's CDR3 is CASSDWTEGETQYF. As DNA, the CDR3 is TGTGCCAGCAGCGATTGGACGGAGGGGGAGACCCAGTACTTC.

The chain uses TRBV30 and TRBJ1-2; TRBD1 matches 7 bases. V lost 3 bases, J lost 6 bases, and 13 bases stayed unmatched. The length of the CDR3 is 15 residues. Germline CDR1 GTSNPN, CDR2 SVGIG (reference sequence). The CDR3 loop reads CAWSATHIRGNGYTF. The CDR3 region has the DNA TGTGCCTGGAGCGCAACCCATATCAGGGGGAATGGCTACACCTTC.

The V gene is TRBV27, the J gene TRBJ1-1, with D tentatively TRBD1 (5 bases). Per the germline V gene, CDR1 is MNHEY and CDR2 is SMNVEV (reference sequence). This CDR3 contains 14 residues. V was cut by 6 bases and J by 3 bases, with 14 bases left in between. CDR3 nucleotide sequence: TGTGCCAGCAGGGGGTGGGGCGGGGACACTGAAGCTTTCTTT. Its protein is CASRGWGGDTEAFF.

V is TRBV6-6 and J is TRBJ1-5; TRBD1 might be the D (6 bases). This CDR3 is 16 amino acids long. The germline V gene has CDR1 MNHNY and CDR2 SVGAGI (reference sequence). The germline V and J ends were trimmed by 7 bases and 4 bases, with 20 bases remaining between them. The CDR3 DNA reads TGTGCCAGCAACCAAAATCAGGGGATTAGGAATCAGCCCCAGCATTTT. Encoded protein: CASNQNQGIRNQPQHF.

The chain links TRBV20-1 to TRBJ2-7; tentatively, D is TRBD2 (6 bases). The CDR3 loop spans 11 amino acids. Germline values: CDR1 DFQATT, CDR2 SNEGSKA (reference sequence). Between the trimmed V and J ends, which lost 3 bases and 4 bases, there was a span of 7 bases. CDR3 DNA sequence: TGCAGTGCTAGCGGAGGGTACGAGCAGTACTTC. Translated: CSASGGYEQYF.

The rearrangement uses TRBV5-4 and TRBJ2-2; perhaps TRBD1 as D (6 bases). V lost 0 bases and J 3 bases, leaving 9 bases between the germline ends. CDR1 is SGHNT and CDR2 is YYREEE in the germline V gene (reference sequence). The CDR3 has 15 amino acids. The CDR3 spells CASSLATGHTGELFF. CDR3 nucleotides: TGTGCCAGCAGCTTGGCAACAGGGCACACCGGGGAGCTGTTTTTT.

This chain uses TRBV5-1 with TRBJ2-3, with 8 bases identical to TRBD2. Germline CDR1 SGHRS, CDR2 YFSETQ. V lost 3 bases, J lost 3 bases, and 6 bases stayed unmatched. CDR3 length: 15 amino acids. CDR3 in DNA: TGCGCCAGCAGCTCCGGGACTAGTGGGACAGATACGCAGTATTTT. It codes for CASSSGTSGTDTQYF.

This sequence joins TRBV6-1 and TRBJ1-2; 12 nucleotides line up with TRBD1. The J segment lost 6 bases and the V segment lost 6 bases, leaving 8 bases of the junction unmatched. This CDR3 spans 15 amino acids. Germline V gene lookup returns CDR1 MNHNS and CDR2 SASEGT. CDR3 DNA sequence: TGTGCCAGCAGACCCGGGACAGGGGGCTCCCATGGCTACACCTTC. It encodes CASRPGTGGSHGYTF.